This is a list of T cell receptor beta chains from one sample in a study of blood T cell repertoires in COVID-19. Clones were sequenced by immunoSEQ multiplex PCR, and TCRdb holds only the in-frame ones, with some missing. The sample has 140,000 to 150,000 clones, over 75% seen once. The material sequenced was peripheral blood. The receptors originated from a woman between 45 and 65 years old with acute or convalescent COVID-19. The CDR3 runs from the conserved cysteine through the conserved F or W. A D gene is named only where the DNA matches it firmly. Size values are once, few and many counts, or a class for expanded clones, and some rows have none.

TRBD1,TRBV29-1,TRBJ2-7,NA,CSVELQGTYYEQYF,TGCAGCGTCGAGTTACAGGGGACCTACTACGAGCAGTACTTC
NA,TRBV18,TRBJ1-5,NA,CASSPSSPNSNQPQHF,TGTGCCAGCTCACCTTCTAGCCCCAATAGCAATCAGCCCCAGCATTTT
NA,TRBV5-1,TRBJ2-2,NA,CASSFRETGKLFF,TGCGCCAGCAGCTTCCGAGAGACCGGGAAGCTGTTTTTT
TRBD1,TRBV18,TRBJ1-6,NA,CASSGGTANSPLHF,TGTGCCAGCTCAGGCGGGACAGCTAATTCACCCCTCCACTTT
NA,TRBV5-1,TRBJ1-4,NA,CASSFLGTGETTTNEKLFF,TGCGCCAGCAGCTTCTTAGGGACGGGGGAGACGACAACTAATGAAAAACTGTTTTTT
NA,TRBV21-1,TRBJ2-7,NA,CASRPGTGKKPSYEQYF,TGTGCCAGCCGCCCCGGGACAGGGAAAAAACCTTCCTACGAGCAGTACTTC
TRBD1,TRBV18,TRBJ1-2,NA,CASSPQASAQGTGYGYTF,TGTGCCAGCTCACCACAAGCATCAGCGCAGGGGACAGGCTATGGCTACACCTTC
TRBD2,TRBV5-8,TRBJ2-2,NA,CASSSGLAGAWSGELFF,TGTGCCAGCAGCTCCGGACTAGCGGGAGCTTGGAGCGGGGAGCTGTTTTTT
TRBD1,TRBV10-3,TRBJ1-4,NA,CAIRGQENEKLFF,TGTGCCATCAGAGGACAGGAGAATGAAAAACTGTTTTTT
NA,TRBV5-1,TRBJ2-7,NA,CASSPDTAYEQYF,TGCGCCAGCAGCCCCGACACCGCCTACGAGCAGTACTTC
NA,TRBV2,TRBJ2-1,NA,CASSTHLTSGEQFF,TGTGCCAGCAGTACCCACCTTACCAGCGGGGAGCAGTTCTTC
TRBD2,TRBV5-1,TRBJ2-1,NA,CASSPIPGLAGYNEQFF,TGCGCCAGCAGCCCGATCCCGGGACTAGCGGGGTACAATGAGCAGTTCTTC
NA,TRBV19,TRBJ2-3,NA,CASSTGDTQYF,TGTGCCAGTAGTACGGGGGATACGCAGTATTTT
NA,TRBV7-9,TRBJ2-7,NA,CASSRPGQSRDEQYF,TGTGCCAGCAGTCGCCCTGGACAGTCTCGGGACGAGCAGTACTTC
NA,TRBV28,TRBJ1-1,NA,CASAGGGLNTEAFF,TGTGCCAGCGCTGGCGGGGGCCTAAACACTGAAGCTTTCTTT
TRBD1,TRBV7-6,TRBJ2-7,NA,CASSPIGTGAYEQYF,TGTGCCAGCAGTCCGATCGGGACAGGGGCCTACGAGCAGTACTTC
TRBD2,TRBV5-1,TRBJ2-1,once,CASSGAGAIYNEQFF,TGCGCCAGCAGCGGGGCGGGAGCTATTTACAATGAGCAGTTCTTC
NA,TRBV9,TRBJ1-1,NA,CASSVDVGNTEAFF,TGTGCCAGCAGCGTAGACGTGGGCAACACTGAAGCTTTCTTT
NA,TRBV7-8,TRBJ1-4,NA,CASSRGGQGKLFF,TGTGCCAGCTCCCGGGGGGGTCAGGGAAAACTGTTTTTT
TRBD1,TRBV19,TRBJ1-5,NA,CASSIFSGTGVYESNQPQHF,TGTGCCAGTAGTATATTTTCCGGGACAGGGGTTTATGAAAGCAATCAGCCCCAGCATTTT
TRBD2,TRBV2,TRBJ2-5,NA,CASTHSGGPQETQYF,TGTGCCAGCACGCACAGCGGGGGGCCACAAGAGACCCAGTACTTC
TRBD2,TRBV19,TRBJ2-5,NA,CASSIAGTSGAFETQYF,TGTGCCAGTAGTATAGCCGGGACTAGCGGGGCCTTTGAGACCCAGTACTTC
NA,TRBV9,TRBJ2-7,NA,CASSVGSTVSSYEQYF,TGTGCCAGCAGCGTAGGGTCGACTGTGAGCTCCTACGAGCAGTACTTC
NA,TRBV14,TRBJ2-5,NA,CASSQDSGETQYF,TGTGCCAGCAGCCAAGATTCGGGAGAGACCCAGTACTTC
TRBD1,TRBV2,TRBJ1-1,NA,CASSEARAGGSTEAFF,TGTGCCAGCAGTGAAGCGAGGGCAGGGGGATCCACGGAAGCTTTCTTT
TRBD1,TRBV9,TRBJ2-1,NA,CASSAPGTGINEQFF,TGTGCCAGCAGCGCTCCCGGGACAGGCATCAATGAGCAGTTCTTC
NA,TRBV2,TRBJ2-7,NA,CASSDRRGYYEQYF,TGTGCCAGCAGTGATAGGAGGGGCTACTACGAGCAGTACTTC
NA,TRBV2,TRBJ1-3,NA,CASSRDTLEDTIYF,TGTGCCAGCAGTCGGGACACGCTAGAAGACACCATATATTTT
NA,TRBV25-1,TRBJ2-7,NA,CASSDRPSGEQYF,TGTGCCAGCAGTGATCGGCCAAGCGGCGAGCAGTACTTC
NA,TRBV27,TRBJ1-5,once,CASSLSRQNNQPQHF,TGTGCCAGCAGTTTATCCAGACAGAACAATCAGCCCCAGCATTTT
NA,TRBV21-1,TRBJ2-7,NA,CASSKFGGQYYEQYF,TGTGCCAGCAGCAAATTCGGGGGACAGTACTACGAGCAGTACTTC
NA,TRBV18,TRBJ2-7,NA,CASSLTDQRQYEQYF,TGTGCCAGCTCACTTACAGATCAACGTCAATACGAGCAGTACTTC
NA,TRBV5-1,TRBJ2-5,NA,CASSLVMAEETQYF,TGCGCCAGCAGCTTGGTTATGGCTGAAGAGACCCAGTACTTC
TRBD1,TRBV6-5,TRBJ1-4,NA,CASSPPGQTPWELFF,TGTGCCAGCAGCCCACCGGGACAGACCCCTTGGGAACTGTTTTTT
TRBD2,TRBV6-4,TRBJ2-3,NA,CASSWTSGRAGTDTQYF,TGTGCCAGCTCATGGACTAGCGGGAGGGCCGGGACAGATACGCAGTATTTT
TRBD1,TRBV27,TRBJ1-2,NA,CASSLSGQTHGYTF,TGTGCCAGCAGTTTATCGGGACAGACCCATGGCTACACCTTC
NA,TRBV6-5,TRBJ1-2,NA,CASSRGRAFNYGYTF,TGTGCCAGCAGTAGGGGCAGGGCGTTTAACTATGGCTACACCTTC
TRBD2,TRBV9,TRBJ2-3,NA,CASSPSGGADTQYF,TGTGCCAGCAGTCCGAGCGGGGGGGCTGATACGCAGTATTTT
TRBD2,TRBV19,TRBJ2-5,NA,CASSIWVGRETQYF,TGTGCCAGTAGTATATGGGTCGGGAGGGAGACCCAGTACTTC
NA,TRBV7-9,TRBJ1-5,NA,CASSLGPGVLQPQHF,TGTGCCAGCAGCTTAGGACCAGGGGTTCTTCAGCCCCAGCATTTT
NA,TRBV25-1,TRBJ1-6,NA,CASSESSVLNSPLHF,TGTGCCAGCAGTGAATCTAGTGTTCTAAATTCACCCCTCCACTTT